Listed below are T cell receptor beta chains from one sample, sequenced in a study of blood T cell repertoires in COVID-19. The table came from immunoSEQ multiplex PCR; TCRdb's copy has only in-frame clones and leaves some out. The sample has 65,000 to 100,000 clones; under 90% are singletons. Sequenced input: peripheral blood. The receptors stem from a human donor in a cohort sampled during active COVID-19. CDR3s include the opening cysteine and the closing phenylalanine or tryptophan. Fields, in order: CDR3 DNA, CDR3 protein, J gene, clone size, V gene, D gene. A D gene is named only where the DNA matches it firmly. The listing skips clone size in some rows; elsewhere it reads once, few, many or a size class.

TGTGCCAGCAGCTTGAAAGATACAGGGGGTAACAATGAGCAGTTCTTC,CASSLKDTGGNNEQFF,TRBJ2-1,NA,TRBV5-8,TRBD1
TGTGCCATCAGTCCGGGACAGGACTCCTACGAGCAGTACTTC,CAISPGQDSYEQYF,TRBJ2-7,NA,TRBV10-3,TRBD1
TGCGCCAGCAGTGAGGGGGCCGGGGGAGCTTTCTTT,CASSEGAGGAFF,TRBJ1-1,NA,TRBV10-1,NA
TGTGCCAGCAGCCAAGTTTACCTCTCTAGCCCCGGGGAGCTGTTTTTT,CASSQVYLSSPGELFF,TRBJ2-2,NA,TRBV3-1/TRBV3-2,NA
TGCGCCAGCAGCCAAGAGATCGGGACTAGCGGGGGGGGGTCCCAGTACTTC,CASSQEIGTSGGGSQYF,TRBJ2-5,NA,TRBV4-1,TRBD2
TGTGCCAGCAGCTTCTACGCGGGGGGGCCCTTCGTGACCCAGTACTTC,CASSFYAGGPFVTQYF,TRBJ2-5,once,TRBV5-5,TRBD2
TGTGCATCAAGGCGGAATCGGTACACTGAAGCTTTCTTT,CASRRNRYTEAFF,TRBJ1-1,few,TRBV12-3/TRBV12-4,NA
TGTGCCAGCAGATCCGGACAGCGTTTCCTGTACTTC,CASRSGQRFLYF,TRBJ2-7,once,TRBV6-5,NA
TGTGCCAGCAGTTTCCTCCTAGCGGGGGGGCCTCCAGATACGCAGTATTTT,CASSFLLAGGPPDTQYF,TRBJ2-3,NA,TRBV28,TRBD2
TGCGCCAGCGCTGGTAGGGAGGGCTCAGCTTTCTTT,CASAGREGSAFF,TRBJ1-1,NA,TRBV4-1,NA
TGTGCCAGCAGCTTAAAAGCGGGGGGGCCCGGGGAGCAGTACTTC,CASSLKAGGPGEQYF,TRBJ2-7,NA,TRBV5-4,TRBD2
TGTGCCAGCAGCTTAGCTTGGGGGGGACAGGCCGGCACAGATACGCAGTATTTT,CASSLAWGGQAGTDTQYF,TRBJ2-3,NA,TRBV7-9,NA
TGTGCCTGGAAGGACAGGGCGAACACCGGGGAGCTGTTTTTT,CAWKDRANTGELFF,TRBJ2-2,NA,TRBV2,TRBD1
TGCGCCAGCAGCTTGGACGGACAGGGACGGCCCGGGGAGCTGTTTTTT,CASSLDGQGRPGELFF,TRBJ2-2,NA,TRBV5-1,TRBD1
TGTGCCAGCAGCTTTGGGCTGTCCTACAATGAGCAGTTCTTC,CASSFGLSYNEQFF,TRBJ2-1,NA,TRBV7-8,NA
TGTGCCAGCAGTGATCCCAAGACAGGGGGCACTGAAGCTTTCTTT,CASSDPKTGGTEAFF,TRBJ1-1,NA,TRBV25-1,TRBD1
TGTGCCAGCAAGGTGGGCCCCAACTACAATGAGCAGTTCTTC,CASKVGPNYNEQFF,TRBJ2-1,NA,TRBV14,NA
TGTGCCAGTAGTCCGACCCCCGGACTAGCCCGGCAGTTCTTC,CASSPTPGLARQFF,TRBJ2-1,once,TRBV19,TRBD2
TGTGCCAGTAGTATAGATCAGGGTAGAAGGGATCAGCCCCAGCATTTT,CASSIDQGRRDQPQHF,TRBJ1-5,few,TRBV19,NA
TGTGCCAGCAGCAGAGTCCCCGGGGAGCTGTTTTTT,CASSRVPGELFF,TRBJ2-2,once,TRBV6-2/TRBV6-3,NA
TGTGCCAGCTCACCACGAGCTTTGGGACAGGCTGAGTCTAACTATGGCTACACCTTC,CASSPRALGQAESNYGYTF,TRBJ1-2,few,TRBV18,TRBD1
TGCGCCAGCAGCGAACGGACAGAAAACACTGAAGCTTTCTTT,CASSERTENTEAFF,TRBJ1-1,NA,TRBV5-1,NA
TGTGCCAGCAGCGGGCGTTTGAACACTGAAGCTTTCTTT,CASSGRLNTEAFF,TRBJ1-1,NA,TRBV11-1,NA
TGTGCCACCAGCAGGCAGGGTGAGAACACTGAAGCTTTCTTT,CATSRQGENTEAFF,TRBJ1-1,NA,TRBV15,NA
TGTGCTAGCCTACGGTCGGGCAAGGCGGGCACCGGGGAGCTGTTTTTT,CASLRSGKAGTGELFF,TRBJ2-2,NA,TRBV12-5,NA
TGCGCCAGCAGCCGTGGGACTAGCGGGACCTACGAGCAGTACTTC,CASSRGTSGTYEQYF,TRBJ2-7,NA,TRBV5-1,TRBD2
TGTGCCAGCAGTTCTTCAGCGGGGGGGTTAGACGAGCAGTACTTC,CASSSSAGGLDEQYF,TRBJ2-7,NA,TRBV28,TRBD2
TGTGCCAGCAGTCGTGGTGTAGGGGCGAACACCGGGGAGCTGTTTTTT,CASSRGVGANTGELFF,TRBJ2-2,NA,TRBV7-3,NA
TGCGCCAGCAGCTTGAAGGCTAGCGGGACCTACGAGCAGTACTTC,CASSLKASGTYEQYF,TRBJ2-7,once,TRBV5-1,TRBD2
TGTGCCAGCAGTTTTAGGCCGGGAAGGAGCGGGGAGCTGTTTTTT,CASSFRPGRSGELFF,TRBJ2-2,NA,TRBV28,NA
TGTGCCAGCAGTTATGCCACAGGGGCGACGAACACCGGGGAGCTGTTTTTT,CASSYATGATNTGELFF,TRBJ2-2,NA,TRBV5-4,TRBD1
TGTGCCAGTAGTACGGGACAGCCAAGAAACACCATATATTTT,CASSTGQPRNTIYF,TRBJ1-3,NA,TRBV19,TRBD1
TGCGCCAGCAGCCAAACCCCGGGACTAGCCTACAATGAGCAGTTCTTC,CASSQTPGLAYNEQFF,TRBJ2-1,once,TRBV4-1,TRBD2